The clone carrying this T cell receptor (beta chain) was seen just once. The data were taken from a study of cytomegalovirus exposure and HLA in healthy donors. This PCR relied on a set of 60 Vbeta primers and 13 Jbeta primers. Data came from immunoSEQ multiplex PCR; TCRdb stores just in-frame clones and leaves some out. The data show more than 90,000 clones, with around 80% seen just once and approximately 0.8% held by the top ten. Germline V gives CDR1 WNHNN, CDR2 SYGVQD (reference sequence). V gave up 2 bases and J gave up 10 bases; unmatched junction bases: 10. The CDR3 spans 15 residues. The material sequenced was PBMCs. The clonotype originates from a woman aged 55-69 years in good health and CMV-seronegative. The V gene is TRBV10-1, the J gene TRBJ2-2; the match to TRBD1 covers 7 bases. This CDR3 is CASSEMNRGTEELFF. CDR3 sequence (DNA): TGCGCCAGCAGTGAGATGAACAGGGGAACAGAGGAGCTGTTTTTT.